This T cell receptor beta chain was identified in a study of response to subunit inactivated influenza vaccine. The junction had 8 bases not matched to a gene; V was cut back by 3 bases and J by 5 bases. Per germline, CDR1 KGHSH and CDR2 LQKENI. The CDR3 totals 15 residues. Using its own MiXCR run on the RT-PCR reads, TCRdb lists one record per CDR3 protein. The table lists about 570,000 distinct CDR3 sequences, approximately 11% of them singletons. These same data were also listed under a study on T cells expressing NK-cell markers. That publication notes: Making the TCR beta cDNA relied on 5'RACE template switching with UMIs.

V is TRBV18 and J is TRBJ1-2, with 8 bases identical to TRBD1. The material was PBMCs from blood, obtained on the day of vaccination. This clonotype was obtained from a middle-aged man who received an inactivated influenza vaccine. The CDR3 is CASSPETGVIYGYTF. CDR3 in DNA: TGTGCCAGCTCACCGGAGACAGGGGTAATTTATGGCTACACCTTC. Combining the CDR3 with reference TRBV18 and TRBJ1-2 gives the whole variable domain NAGVMQNPRHLVRRRGQEARLRCSPMKGHSHVYWYRQLPEEGLKFMVYLQKENIIDESGMPKERFSAEFPKEGPSILRIQQVVRGDSAAYFCASSPETGVIYGYTFGSGTRLTVV.